This is a list of T cell receptor beta chains from one sample in a study of T cell changes during pregnancy in multiple sclerosis. The table came from immunoSEQ multiplex PCR; TCRdb's copy has only in-frame clones and leaves some out. The sample has over 90,000 clones, approximately 90% seen once. The sample in question was peripheral blood, obtained before pregnancy. These receptors originate from a female donor with multiple sclerosis, enrolled in a pregnancy study. Both conserved end residues are part of each CDR3.

CDR3 length: 20
J gene: TRBJ2-4
V gene: TRBV9
CDR3 protein: CASSVAPRQVEELAKNIQYF

CDR3 length: 14
J gene: TRBJ2-7
V gene: TRBV11-3
CDR3 protein: CASSPRQGFDEQYF

CDR3 length: 20
J gene: TRBJ2-1
V gene: TRBV27
CDR3 protein: CASSPRDSGGPRSSYNEQFF

CDR3 length: 14
J gene: TRBJ2-7
V gene: TRBV4-2
CDR3 protein: CASSQRLAGYEQYF

CDR3 length: 13
J gene: TRBJ2-5
V gene: TRBV6-1
CDR3 protein: CASSSGRRETQYF

CDR3 length: 15
J gene: TRBJ2-1
V gene: TRBV15
CDR3 protein: CATSQEAGKYNEQFF

CDR3 length: 16
J gene: TRBJ1-3
V gene: TRBV11-2
CDR3 protein: CASSSGGGWTGNTIYF

CDR3 length: 16
J gene: TRBJ2-1
V gene: TRBV6-5
CDR3 protein: CASSYSGGLAINEQFF

CDR3 length: 14
J gene: TRBJ1-1
V gene: TRBV6-5
CDR3 protein: CASSTGSPSFEAFF

CDR3 length: 13
J gene: TRBJ1-3
V gene: TRBV5-1
CDR3 protein: CASSLTGGNTIYF